The 7 T cell receptor beta chains below all came from one sample that was sequenced in a study of blood T cell repertoires in COVID-19 (dated by TCRdb to the early 2020s). The library was built by means of the immunoSEQ multiplex PCR assay. Held by TCRdb, this immuneACCESS table contains in-frame sequences only and omits some clones. Under half of the omission traces to an unresolved V gene where checked; the cause of the rest is unknown. The sample table contains 200,000 to 250,000 clones; only one count was recorded for around nine tenths of them. The top ten clonotypes cover around 2.9% of the sample. What was sequenced was peripheral blood. The receptors come from a woman aged 55-69 years with acute or convalescent COVID-19.

This sequence joins TRBV4-1 and TRBJ1-5; D is unresolved. CDR1 and CDR2 (germline): MGHRA, YSYEKL. V was clipped by 0 bases and J by 10 bases, with 16 bases between them. The CDR3 is 15 amino acids. The CDR3 DNA is TGCGCCAGCAGCCAAGATATGCGGCGCCGTGCTCCCCAGCATTTT. It is translated as CASSQDMRRRAPQHF.

The rearrangement uses TRBV7-8 and TRBJ1-3; 8 bases are shared with TRBD1. V was pared by 4 bases and J by 5 bases, with 4 bases of the junction left unmatched. Germline loops: CDR1 SGHVS, CDR2 FQNEAQ. CDR3 length equals 14 residues. The chain's CDR3 is CASSSGTGRNTIYF. The CDR3 nucleotides are TGTGCCAGCAGCTCCGGGACAGGAAGAAACACCATATATTTT.

The rearrangement links TRBV12-5 to TRBJ2-7; D unclear. Deletions cut 3 bases from V and 5 bases from J, with 5 bases between. The CDR3 consists of 11 residues. From germline, CDR1 is LGHNT and CDR2 FRNRAP. The DNA for the CDR3 is TGTGCTAGTGGTTTAGAGAACGAGCAGTACTTC. Its translation is CASGLENEQYF.

The CDR3 nucleotides are TGTGCCAGCAGTCGGGCTAACTATGGCTACACCTTC. It codes for CASSRANYGYTF. The chain is built from TRBV6-5 and TRBJ1-2, with D uncertain. CDR3 size: 12 residues. Trimming took off 5 bases at V and 0 bases at J, with 4 bases between the two ends. Germline CDR1 and CDR2: MNHEY and SVGAGI.

The chain links TRBV19 to TRBJ2-2; D unresolved. The length of the CDR3 is 15 residues. In germline, CDR1 is LNHDA, CDR2 SQIVND (reference sequence). V gave up 7 bases and J gave up 0 bases, with 12 bases separating them. The CDR3 sequence: CASMIAFTNTGELFF. The CDR3 coding sequence is TGTGCCAGTATGATAGCCTTTACGAACACCGGGGAGCTGTTTTTT. Full variable domain (outside the CDR3, taken from reference TRBV19 and TRBJ2-2): DGGITQSPKYLFRKEGQNVTLSCEQNLNHDAMYWYRQDPGQGLRLIYYSQIVNDFQKGDIAEGYSVSREKKESFPLTVTSAQKNPTAFYLCASMIAFTNTGELFFGEGSRLTVL.

CDR3 sequence reads: CASSLYGTGGSEQYF. In DNA form, the CDR3 reads TGTGCCAGCAGCCTATACGGGACAGGGGGGAGTGAGCAGTACTTC. The chain is built from TRBV7-9 and TRBJ2-7; 11 bases align to TRBD1. This CDR3 region has 15 residues. Trimming at V came to 5 bases and at J to 7 bases, leaving 10 bases not matched to a gene. From germline, CDR1 is SEHNR and CDR2 FQNEAQ (reference sequence).

The chain couples TRBV9 to TRBJ2-2; possibly TRBD2 for D (6 bases). This CDR3 comprises 15 residues. CDR1 is SGDLS and CDR2 is YYNGEE in the germline V gene. Trimming took 0 bases from V and 2 from J, leaving 8 bases between them. This chain's CDR3 is CASSVGTINTGELFF. The CDR3 DNA reads as TGTGCCAGCAGCGTAGGGACTATTAACACCGGGGAGCTGTTTTTT.